A selection of T cell receptor beta chains follows, all from one sample in a study of vaccination and CD4 T cells after COVID-19. The antigens of these receptors remain unknown. Using its own MiXCR run on the PCR reads, TCRdb lists one record per CDR3 protein. The data contain fewer than 20,000 distinct CDR3 sequences, 65% to 85% of them singletons. The sample was CD4+ T cells from blood, cultured in vitro. These TCRs come from a human donor who had recovered from COVID-19. Each CDR3 is given with its conserved first and last residue. Each record gives: J gene, V gene, D gene, clone size, CDR3 DNA, CDR3 protein. A D gene is named only where the DNA matches it firmly. Only part of the rows carry a size: once, few, many, or a class if the clone is expanded.

J: TRBJ1-1
V: TRBV18
D: TRBD1
size: .
DNA: TGTGCCAGCTCACCCCTGAAGTTGGGACAGTCGAACACTGAAGCTTTCTTT
CDR3: CASSPLKLGQSNTEAFF

J: TRBJ1-1
V: TRBV20-1
D: .
size: .
DNA: TGCAGTGCTAGATATTCTCAGGGGATAAACACTGAAGCTTTCTTT
CDR3: CSARYSQGINTEAFF

J: TRBJ2-1
V: TRBV7-3
D: .
size: .
DNA: TGTGCCAGCAGCCCGGCGGAGCCCGGATGGGATGAGCAGTTCTTC
CDR3: CASSPAEPGWDEQFF

J: TRBJ2-5
V: TRBV28
D: TRBD2
size: .
DNA: TGTGCCAGCAGTTTTGCGGGAGCCGGAGAGACCCAGTACTTC
CDR3: CASSFAGAGETQYF

J: TRBJ2-7
V: TRBV12-3/TRBV12-4
D: .
size: .
DNA: TGTGCCAGCAGTTTTTCACGGGTGGGCTACGAGCAGTACTTC
CDR3: CASSFSRVGYEQYF

J: TRBJ1-2
V: TRBV20-1
D: TRBD1
size: .
DNA: TGCAGTGCTAGGGACTTGGGACTCAGGGGGTTTGGCTATGGCTACACCTTC
CDR3: CSARDLGLRGFGYGYTF

J: TRBJ2-7
V: TRBV20-1
D: .
size: once
DNA: TGCAGTGCTAGAGATCTGAGCTACAGACAAGTCCCCTACGAGCAGTACTTC
CDR3: CSARDLSYRQVPYEQYF

J: TRBJ2-7
V: TRBV7-2
D: .
size: few
DNA: TGTGCCAGCAGCCCGGCGACAACCTACGAGCAGTACTTC
CDR3: CASSPATTYEQYF

J: TRBJ2-5
V: TRBV27
D: .
size: .
DNA: TGTGCCAGCGGGCCGTGGGGGGACCAAGAGACCCAGTACTTC
CDR3: CASGPWGDQETQYF

J: TRBJ2-6
V: TRBV30
D: .
size: .
DNA: TGTGCCTGTCCAGGTGCCTCTGGGGCCAACGTCCTGACTTTC
CDR3: CACPGASGANVLTF

J: TRBJ1-2
V: TRBV20-1
D: .
size: .
DNA: TGCAGTGCTAGAGCGGGATCCTATGGCTACACCTTC
CDR3: CSARAGSYGYTF

J: TRBJ2-5
V: TRBV28
D: TRBD1
size: .
DNA: TGTGCCAGCAGTTTCACGTTTGGACAGGGGGGAAAAGAGACCCAGTACTTC
CDR3: CASSFTFGQGGKETQYF

J: TRBJ1-6
V: TRBV5-6
D: .
size: .
DNA: TGTGCCAGCAGCTTGGCTCAGCTTAATTCACCCCTCCACTTT
CDR3: CASSLAQLNSPLHF

J: TRBJ2-3
V: TRBV7-2
D: .
size: .
DNA: TGTGCCAGCAGCTTATCCGGCGGTACGCAGTATTTT
CDR3: CASSLSGGTQYF

J: TRBJ1-1
V: TRBV2
D: .
size: .
DNA: TGTGCCAGCACCCCAACCCAACAGGAAACTGAAGCTTTCTTT
CDR3: CASTPTQQETEAFF

J: TRBJ1-5
V: TRBV19
D: .
size: .
DNA: TGTGCCAGTAGCGACAAATTTTATAGCAATCAGCCCCAGCATTTT
CDR3: CASSDKFYSNQPQHF

J: TRBJ1-6
V: TRBV19
D: .
size: .
DNA: TGTGCCAGTAGTGACTCGGGCCAAGGGAATTCACCCCTCCACTTT
CDR3: CASSDSGQGNSPLHF

J: TRBJ1-2
V: TRBV7-3
D: .
size: .
DNA: TGTGCCAGCAGCCCTACCAGCCGGGACATCGCTAACTATGGCTACACCTTC
CDR3: CASSPTSRDIANYGYTF

J: TRBJ2-7
V: TRBV7-6
D: TRBD2
size: .
DNA: TGTGCCAGCAGCTCGGGACTAGCGGGAGGAGCCTACGAGCAGTACTTC
CDR3: CASSSGLAGGAYEQYF

J: TRBJ2-7
V: TRBV28
D: .
size: .
DNA: TGTGCCAGCAGTTTTCCAATACATAGGGTAACCTACGAGCAGTACTTC
CDR3: CASSFPIHRVTYEQYF

J: TRBJ1-2
V: TRBV28
D: .
size: once
DNA: TGTGCCAGCAGTCCCCAGATTAACTATGGCTACACCTTC
CDR3: CASSPQINYGYTF

J: TRBJ1-6
V: TRBV6-4
D: TRBD1
size: .
DNA: TGTGCCAGCAGTGCAACAGGGGGTCGCTCACCCCTCCACTTT
CDR3: CASSATGGRSPLHF

J: TRBJ2-7
V: TRBV19
D: .
size: .
DNA: TGTGCCAGTAGTATGGGGAGCTACGAGCAGTACTTC
CDR3: CASSMGSYEQYF

J: TRBJ2-7
V: TRBV6-5
D: .
size: .
DNA: TGTGCCAGCAGTTACTCGGAAGGGTACGAGCAGTACTTC
CDR3: CASSYSEGYEQYF

J: TRBJ1-5
V: TRBV12-3/TRBV12-4
D: .
size: .
DNA: TGTGCCAGCAGTTTAGTCACAGGGTTAGGGCAGCCCCAGCATTTT
CDR3: CASSLVTGLGQPQHF

J: TRBJ2-1
V: TRBV6-1
D: .
size: .
DNA: TGTGCCAGCCAACGGAATAGCGGAAGCTCCTACAATGAGCAGTTCTTC
CDR3: CASQRNSGSSYNEQFF

J: TRBJ2-2
V: TRBV7-7
D: TRBD2
size: .
DNA: TGTGCTAGCAGCCAGACTAGCGCCGCGAACACCGGGGAGCTGTTTTTT
CDR3: CASSQTSAANTGELFF

J: TRBJ2-5
V: TRBV5-4
D: .
size: .
DNA: TGTGCCAGCAGCATCAAGTGGGGGGAGGCTGAGACCCAGTACTTC
CDR3: CASSIKWGEAETQYF

J: TRBJ1-3
V: TRBV28
D: TRBD1
size: .
DNA: TGTGCCAGCAGTTTACCGGGACAGGGTGTGACTGGAAACACCATATATTTT
CDR3: CASSLPGQGVTGNTIYF

J: TRBJ1-2
V: TRBV6-1
D: TRBD1
size: .
DNA: TGTGCCAGCAGGGGCGGACAGGAGCTCTATGGCTACACCTTC
CDR3: CASRGGQELYGYTF

J: TRBJ2-1
V: TRBV28
D: TRBD1
size: .
DNA: TGTGCCAGCAATCCCCCCGGGACAGGGGGACACAATGAGCAGTTCTTC
CDR3: CASNPPGTGGHNEQFF

J: TRBJ2-2
V: TRBV20-1
D: TRBD2
size: .
DNA: TGCAGTGCTAGAGATGTGGGGACTAGCGTAGACGGGGAGCTGTTTTTT
CDR3: CSARDVGTSVDGELFF

J: TRBJ1-2
V: TRBV27
D: TRBD1
size: .
DNA: TGTGCCAGCAGTGACAGGGGGAGTTATGGCTACACCTTC
CDR3: CASSDRGSYGYTF

J: TRBJ1-5
V: TRBV20-1
D: .
size: .
DNA: TGCAGGGTCGGGGGCGCGGGTCAGCCCCAGCATTTT
CDR3: CRVGGAGQPQHF

J: TRBJ1-5
V: TRBV6-1
D: .
size: .
DNA: TGTGCCAGACCAGGCAGGATTCAGCCCCAGCATTTT
CDR3: CARPGRIQPQHF

J: TRBJ2-2
V: TRBV19
D: .
size: .
DNA: TGTGCCAGTAGTATCACAACCTACAACACCGGGGAGCTGTTTTTT
CDR3: CASSITTYNTGELFF

J: TRBJ1-2
V: TRBV7-6
D: TRBD1
size: .
DNA: TGTGCCAGCAGCCCGCCGGGACAGGGCTTGGGTGGGAACTATGGCTACACCTTC
CDR3: CASSPPGQGLGGNYGYTF

J: TRBJ1-5
V: TRBV6-4
D: .
size: .
DNA: TGTGCCGGACGTGGGGATATGGGCAATCAGCCCCAGCATTTT
CDR3: CAGRGDMGNQPQHF

J: TRBJ1-5
V: TRBV29-1
D: .
size: .
DNA: TGCAGCGTTGGGCAGGGGTGGAATCAGCCCCAGCATTTT
CDR3: CSVGQGWNQPQHF

J: TRBJ1-1
V: TRBV21-1
D: .
size: .
DNA: TGTGCCAGCAGCGCCCGGGACAGGGGGAACACTGAAGCTTTCTTT
CDR3: CASSARDRGNTEAFF